This TCR beta chain was identified in a study of T cell clonality in common variable immunodeficiency. Repertoires were generated with immunoSEQ multiplex PCR, while TCRdb's copy carries only in-frame clones and drops some. This repertoire holds 35,000 or so clones, and none appear only once. Findings of the study overall: Repertoire-complication correlations in CVID were limited by patient heterogeneity.

This clone came up many times. Antigen: not known. The read terminates 3 residues before the CDR3 end, so the remaining end is supplied by the germline J gene. Both groups were predominantly of Caucasian heritage. The V gene lost 3 bases and the J gene lost 1 base, with 18 bases spanning the gap. The germline gives CDR1 GTSNPN, CDR2 SVGIG (reference sequence). CDR3 length equals 16 residues. Sequencing used peripheral blood mononuclear cells. This TCR was sampled from a person aged 18 to 70 in good health. This rearrangement joins TRBV30 to TRBJ1-1, with D possibly TRBD1 on 5 matching bases. The CDR3 here is CAWSGQGNRPNTEAFF. Incomplete CDR3 DNA: TGTGCCTGGAGCGGTCAGGGAAACCGACCGAACACTGAA.